The subject of this entry is one T cell receptor (beta chain). The antigen is undetermined. Here immunoSEQ multiplex PCR was the method, and the copy in TCRdb shows in-frame clones only, minus some. The sample yields more than 1.2 million clones, about 98.5% seen once. The data derive from a study of shared clonotypes between healthy human individuals. In the CD4+ fraction, cells were divided into CD45RA+ naive and CD45RA-negative memory subsets. The length of the CDR3 is 14 residues. Germline CDR1 is SGHAT and CDR2 is FQNNGV. V was clipped by 3 bases and J by 5 bases, with 14 bases between them. General study results and limits: Across four donors, naive CD4 shared 5% to 6%, naive CD8 more than 3%, memory CD4 roughly 2.4%, memory CD8 roughly 0.37%.

V usage is TRBV11-2 and J usage is TRBJ2-7; D remains unclear. This clonotype was sampled from a man aged 25-45 years in good health. The sequenced material came from naive CD4+ T cells sorted from blood. Subset meaning: CD45RA+ positively selected. The CDR3 here is CASSFSGPENEQYF. CDR3 in DNA: TGTGCCAGCAGCTTCTCGGGCCCCGAGAACGAGCAGTACTTC.